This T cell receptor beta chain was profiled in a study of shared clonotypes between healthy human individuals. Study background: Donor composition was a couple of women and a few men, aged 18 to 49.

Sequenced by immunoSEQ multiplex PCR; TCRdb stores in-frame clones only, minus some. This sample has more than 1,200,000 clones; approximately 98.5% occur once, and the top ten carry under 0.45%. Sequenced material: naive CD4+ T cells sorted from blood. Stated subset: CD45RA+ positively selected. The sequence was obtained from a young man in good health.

In DNA, the CDR3 is TGCGCCAGCAGCGGACAAGTGGGTCGAGAGACCCAGTACTTC. It specifies CASSGQVGRETQYF. The genes are TRBV4-3 and TRBJ2-5, with D tentatively TRBD1 (5 bases). CDR3 length: 14 amino acids. Per the germline V gene, CDR1 is LGHNA and CDR2 is YSLEER. Trimming took 5 bases from V and 4 from J, leaving 14 bases between them.